This T cell receptor beta chain was sequenced in a study of T cells after yellow fever vaccination. The CDR3 totals 16 residues. V dropped 1 base and J dropped 6 bases, with 19 bases sitting between them. The V gene's germline CDR1 is DFQATT and CDR2 SNEGSKA (reference sequence). This clonotype has more than one count but fewer than ten. One entry per CDR3 protein results from TCRdb running MiXCR on the 5' RACE reads. The sample has about 85,000 distinct CDR3 sequences; roughly 13% are singletons. This clonotype was obtained from a man younger than 30 who received the YFV17D yellow fever vaccine. The source was CD8+ T cells not binding an NS4B(214-222) dextramer, sorted from PBMCs, collected around 3 weeks after the first yellow fever vaccination. J is TRBJ2-4 and V is TRBV20-1, with D maybe TRBD1 (6 bases). CDR3 sequence reads: CSARVVTGPDRNIQYF. Here the CDR3 DNA reads TGCAGTGCTAGAGTAGTAACAGGGCCCGACCGAAACATTCAGTACTTC.